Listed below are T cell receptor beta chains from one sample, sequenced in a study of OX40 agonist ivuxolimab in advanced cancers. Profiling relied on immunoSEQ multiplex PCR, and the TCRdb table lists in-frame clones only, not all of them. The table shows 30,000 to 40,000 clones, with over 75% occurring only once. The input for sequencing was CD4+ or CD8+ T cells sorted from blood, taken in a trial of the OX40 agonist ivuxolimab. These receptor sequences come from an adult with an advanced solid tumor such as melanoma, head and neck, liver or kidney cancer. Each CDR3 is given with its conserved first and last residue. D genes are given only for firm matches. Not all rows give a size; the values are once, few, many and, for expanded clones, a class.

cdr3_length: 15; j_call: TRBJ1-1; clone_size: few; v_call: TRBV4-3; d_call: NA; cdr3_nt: TGCGCCAGCAGCCAAGAGGGAAGGGGATGGACTGAAGCTTTCTTT; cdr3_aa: CASSQEGRGWTEAFF
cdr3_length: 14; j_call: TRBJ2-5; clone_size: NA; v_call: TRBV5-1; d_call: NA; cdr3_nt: TGCGCCAGCAGCTTGCGTGGAGCCCCTGGAACCCAGTACTTC; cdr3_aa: CASSLRGAPGTQYF
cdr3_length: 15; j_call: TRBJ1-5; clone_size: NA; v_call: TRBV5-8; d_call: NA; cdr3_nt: TGTGCCAGCAGCCTGCGTCGGGCAGGCGATCAGCCCCAGCATTTT; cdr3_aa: CASSLRRAGDQPQHF
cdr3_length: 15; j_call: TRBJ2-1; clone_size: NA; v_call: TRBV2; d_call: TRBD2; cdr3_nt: TGTGCCAGCAGTTTAGCGGGGGGAGCCTACAATGAGCAGTTCTTC; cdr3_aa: CASSLAGGAYNEQFF
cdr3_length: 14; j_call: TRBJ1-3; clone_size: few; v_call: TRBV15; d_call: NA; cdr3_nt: TGTGCCACCAGCCGACAGCTCTCTGGAAACACCATATATTTT; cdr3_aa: CATSRQLSGNTIYF
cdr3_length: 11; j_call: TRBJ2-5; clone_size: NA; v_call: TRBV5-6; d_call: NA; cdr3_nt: TGTGCCAGCACCAACCGGGAGACCCAGTACTTC; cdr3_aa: CASTNRETQYF
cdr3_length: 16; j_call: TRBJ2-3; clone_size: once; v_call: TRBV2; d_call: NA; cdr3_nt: TGTGCCAGCAGGGACCCGGGGGCGGGGAAGGCAGATACGCAGTATTTT; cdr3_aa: CASRDPGAGKADTQYF
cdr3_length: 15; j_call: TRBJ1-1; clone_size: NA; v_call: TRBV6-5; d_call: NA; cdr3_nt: TGTGCCAGCAGTTACCCTGGACTCTCGAACACTGAAGCTTTCTTT; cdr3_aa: CASSYPGLSNTEAFF
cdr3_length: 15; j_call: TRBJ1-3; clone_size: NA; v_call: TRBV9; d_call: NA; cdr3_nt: TGTGCCAGCAGCGTAGAACCCAGCTCTGGAAACACCATATATTTT; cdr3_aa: CASSVEPSSGNTIYF
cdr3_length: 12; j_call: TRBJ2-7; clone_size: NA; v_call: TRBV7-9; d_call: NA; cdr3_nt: TGTGCCAGCAGCTTATCCAACTACGAGCAGTACTTC; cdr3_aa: CASSLSNYEQYF
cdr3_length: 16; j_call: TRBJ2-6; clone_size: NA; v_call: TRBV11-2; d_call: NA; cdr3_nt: TGTGCCAGCATCGGGACTTCACGCTCTGGGGCCAACGTCCTGACTTTC; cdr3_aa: CASIGTSRSGANVLTF
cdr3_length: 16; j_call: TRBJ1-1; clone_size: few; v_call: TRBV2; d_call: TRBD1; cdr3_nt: TGTGCCAGCAGGGGACAGGGTGTGGGTTCCACCACTGAAGCTTTCTTT; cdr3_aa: CASRGQGVGSTTEAFF
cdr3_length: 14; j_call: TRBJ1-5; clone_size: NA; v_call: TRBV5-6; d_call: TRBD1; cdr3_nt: TGTGCCAGCAGCTTGGCAGGGGGTAATCAGCCCCAGCATTTT; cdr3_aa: CASSLAGGNQPQHF
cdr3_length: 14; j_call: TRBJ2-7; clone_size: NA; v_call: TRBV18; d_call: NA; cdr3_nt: TGTGCCAGCTCCCGCGGGGACAGTCCCTACGAGCAGTACTTC; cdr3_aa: CASSRGDSPYEQYF
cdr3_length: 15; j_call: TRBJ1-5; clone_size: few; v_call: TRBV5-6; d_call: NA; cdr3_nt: TGTGCCAGCAGCTCCGACAGTTATAGCAATCAGCCCCAGCATTTT; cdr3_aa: CASSSDSYSNQPQHF
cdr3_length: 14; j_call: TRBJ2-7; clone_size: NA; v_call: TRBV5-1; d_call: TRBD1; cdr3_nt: TGCGCCAGCAGCTTGACAGGGGTGTTGTACGAGCAGTACTTC; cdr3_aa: CASSLTGVLYEQYF
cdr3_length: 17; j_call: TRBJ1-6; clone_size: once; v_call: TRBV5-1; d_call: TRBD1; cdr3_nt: TGCGCCAGCAGCTTGGAACCCCAGGGGGCGATTCATTCACCCCTCCACTTT; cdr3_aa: CASSLEPQGAIHSPLHF
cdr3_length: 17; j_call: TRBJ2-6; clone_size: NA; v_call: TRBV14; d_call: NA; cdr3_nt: TGTGCCAGCAGCCCGAAAGGTTGGCGGTCTGGGGCCAACGTCCTGACTTTC; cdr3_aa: CASSPKGWRSGANVLTF
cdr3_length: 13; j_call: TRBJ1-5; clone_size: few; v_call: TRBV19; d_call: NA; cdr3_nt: TGTGCCAGCCATCAGACAGATACACAGCCCCAGCATTTT; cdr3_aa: CASHQTDTQPQHF
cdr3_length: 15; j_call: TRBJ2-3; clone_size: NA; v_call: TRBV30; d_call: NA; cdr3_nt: TGTGCCTGGAGTGCCGGGCGGGGTAGCACAGATACGCAGTATTTT; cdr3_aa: CAWSAGRGSTDTQYF
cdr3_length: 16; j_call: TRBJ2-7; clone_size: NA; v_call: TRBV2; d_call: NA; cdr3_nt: TGTGCCACCCTGAGGAAGGACCGAGAAAGGGCCTACGAGCAGTACTTC; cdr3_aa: CATLRKDRERAYEQYF
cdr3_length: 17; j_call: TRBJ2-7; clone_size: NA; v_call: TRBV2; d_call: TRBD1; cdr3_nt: TGTGCCAGCAGTACCCTCCGGGGACAGGGTGGAACCTACGAGCAGTACTTC; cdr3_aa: CASSTLRGQGGTYEQYF
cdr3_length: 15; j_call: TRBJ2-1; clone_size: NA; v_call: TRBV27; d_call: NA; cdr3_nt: TGTGCCAGCAGTTTTACGACTAGTCTCTCCAATGAGCAGTTCTTC; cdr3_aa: CASSFTTSLSNEQFF
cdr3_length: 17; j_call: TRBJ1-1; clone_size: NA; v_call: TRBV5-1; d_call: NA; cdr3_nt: TGCGCCAGCAGCGCGGGAGTGGGGCTTGGGATGAACACTGAAGCTTTCTTT; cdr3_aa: CASSAGVGLGMNTEAFF
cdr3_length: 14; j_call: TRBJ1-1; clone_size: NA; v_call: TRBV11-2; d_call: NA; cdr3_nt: TGTGCCAGCAGCCCAGGGGACGTACACACTGAAGCTTTCTTT; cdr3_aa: CASSPGDVHTEAFF
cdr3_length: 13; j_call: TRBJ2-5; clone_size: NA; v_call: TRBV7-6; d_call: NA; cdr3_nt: TGTGCCAGCAGCTTAGGGAACCAAGAGACCCAGTACTTC; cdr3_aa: CASSLGNQETQYF
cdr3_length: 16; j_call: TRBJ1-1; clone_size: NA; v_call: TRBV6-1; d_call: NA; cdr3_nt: TGTGCCAGCAGTGGCAGGGGCCGTCAAATTATTCGTGAAGCTTTCTTT; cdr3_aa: CASSGRGRQIIREAFF
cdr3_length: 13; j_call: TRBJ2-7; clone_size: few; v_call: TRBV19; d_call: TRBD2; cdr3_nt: TGTGCCAGTTCCATCGGGGGGAGGGCCGAGCAGTACTTC; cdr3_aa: CASSIGGRAEQYF
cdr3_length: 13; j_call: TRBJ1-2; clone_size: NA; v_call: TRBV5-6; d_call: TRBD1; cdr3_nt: TGTGCCAGCAGGGCTCAGGGGGGGAGTGGCTACACCTTC; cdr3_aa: CASRAQGGSGYTF
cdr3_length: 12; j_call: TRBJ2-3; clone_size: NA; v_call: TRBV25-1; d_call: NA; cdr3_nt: TGTGCCAGCAGTGCCAGCTTTAGCGCGCAGTATTTT; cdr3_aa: CASSASFSAQYF
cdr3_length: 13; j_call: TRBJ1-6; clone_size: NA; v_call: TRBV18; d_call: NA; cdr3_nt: TGTGCCAGCTCACCGGGGACAAATTCACCCCTCCACTTT; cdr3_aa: CASSPGTNSPLHF
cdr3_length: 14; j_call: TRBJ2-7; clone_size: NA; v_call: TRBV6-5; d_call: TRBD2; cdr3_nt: TGTGCCAGCAAACTTACAGCGGGGAACTACGAGCAGTACTTC; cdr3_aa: CASKLTAGNYEQYF
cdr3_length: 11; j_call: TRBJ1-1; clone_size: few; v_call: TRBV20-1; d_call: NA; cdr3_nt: TGCAGTGTTCCAGAGAACACTGAAGCTTTCTTT; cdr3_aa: CSVPENTEAFF
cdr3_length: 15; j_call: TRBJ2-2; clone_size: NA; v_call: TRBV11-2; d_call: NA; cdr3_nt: TGTGCCAGCAGCTTGGACAACCTAATCACCGGGGAGCTGTTTTTT; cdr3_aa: CASSLDNLITGELFF
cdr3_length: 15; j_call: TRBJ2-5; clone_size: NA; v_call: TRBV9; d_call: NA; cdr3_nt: TGTGCCAGCAGCCTCGACAGGGAGGGGTGGGAGACCCAGTACTTC; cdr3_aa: CASSLDREGWETQYF
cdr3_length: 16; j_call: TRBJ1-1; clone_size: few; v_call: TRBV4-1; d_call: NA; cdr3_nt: TGCGCCAGCAGCCAAGATAGGTCAGGTGGGGGCACTGAAGCTTTCTTT; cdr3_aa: CASSQDRSGGGTEAFF
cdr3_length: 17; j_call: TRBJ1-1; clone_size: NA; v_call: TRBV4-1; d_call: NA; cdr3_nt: TGCGCCAGCAGCCAAGTACGGCGCGGGACACTGAACACTGAAGCTTTCTTT; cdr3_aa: CASSQVRRGTLNTEAFF
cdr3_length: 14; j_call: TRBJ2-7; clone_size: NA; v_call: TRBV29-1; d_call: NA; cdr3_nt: TGCAGCGTTGAAGGCGGTTCGGGGGCGAACGAGCAGTACTTC; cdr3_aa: CSVEGGSGANEQYF
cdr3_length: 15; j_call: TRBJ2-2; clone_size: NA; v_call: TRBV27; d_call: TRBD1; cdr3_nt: TGTGCCAGCAGAACCGGGACAGGGGGGACCGGGGAGCTGTTTTTT; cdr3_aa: CASRTGTGGTGELFF
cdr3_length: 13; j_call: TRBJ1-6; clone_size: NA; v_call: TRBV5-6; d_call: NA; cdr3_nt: TGTGCCAGCAGCTTTTCGGCAGATTCACCCCTCCACTTT; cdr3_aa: CASSFSADSPLHF
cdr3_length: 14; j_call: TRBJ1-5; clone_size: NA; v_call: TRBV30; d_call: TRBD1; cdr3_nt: TGTGCCTGGAGACGGACAGGGAGCAATCAGCCCCAGCATTTT; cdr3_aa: CAWRRTGSNQPQHF
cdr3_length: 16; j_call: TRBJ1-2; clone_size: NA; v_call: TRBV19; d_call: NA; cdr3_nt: TGTGCCAGTAGTATGACCTCCGGGGCAGGGAACTATGGCTACACCTTC; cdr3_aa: CASSMTSGAGNYGYTF
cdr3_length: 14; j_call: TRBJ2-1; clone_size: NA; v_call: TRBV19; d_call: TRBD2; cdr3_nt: TGTGCCAGTACCACTAGCGGCTTCTACAATGAGCAGTTCTTC; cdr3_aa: CASTTSGFYNEQFF
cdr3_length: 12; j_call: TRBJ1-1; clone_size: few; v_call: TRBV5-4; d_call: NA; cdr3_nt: TGTGCCAGCAGCTCACCGAGCGCTGAAGCTTTCTTT; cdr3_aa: CASSSPSAEAFF